This T cell receptor (beta chain) derives from a study of blood T cell repertoires in COVID-19. Study details: Nucleic acid was either cDNA or gDNA, and it came from T cells, B-cell-depleted T cells, or PBMCs.

V was cut by 5 bases and J by 0 bases, with 11 bases left in between. The CDR3 sequence is 15 residues long. The germline gives CDR1 KGHSH, CDR2 LQKENI. The table came from immunoSEQ multiplex PCR; TCRdb's copy has only in-frame clones and leaves some out. The sample has some 220,000 clones, approximately 90% seen once; the top ten hold 10% to 15%. The rearrangement links TRBV18 to TRBJ2-1; D gene ambiguous. The sample taken for sequencing was peripheral blood. This receptor was identified in a young woman who had recovered from COVID-19. Here the CDR3 reads CASSVQAHSYNEQFF. The DNA for the CDR3 is TGTGCCAGCTCAGTTCAGGCCCACTCCTACAATGAGCAGTTCTTC.